This T cell receptor (beta chain) was recorded in a study of identical twins. This clonotype turned up a few times. The CDR3 is 13 amino acids. The V end was cut by 3 bases, the J end by 2 bases, with 7 bases between. Germline assignment: CDR1 MDHEN and CDR2 SYDVKM. TCRdb redid the calling of the 5' RACE reads with MiXCR, one entry per CDR3 protein. The table shows 400,000 to 650,000 distinct CDR3 sequences, with roughly a fifth occurring only once. These data also featured in a second study, about T cells expressing NK-cell markers.

The V and J genes are TRBV28 and TRBJ2-5; TRBD2 might be the D (5 bases). Material for sequencing was CD4+ T cells sorted from blood. The sequence was collected from a woman younger than 30 in good health. The CDR3: CASSLWEQETQYF. The CDR3 DNA is TGTGCCAGCAGTTTGTGGGAGCAAGAGACCCAGTACTTC.